This T cell receptor beta chain was recorded in a study of shared clonotypes between healthy human individuals. General study points: Shared across several donors were around 4.7% of the naive CD4 clonotypes. Naive subsets generally exceeded memory subsets in estimated richness. Non-shared clonotypes had lower generation probabilities than those shared by all four donors.

Details on this clone: Antigen specificity is unknown.

Data came from immunoSEQ multiplex PCR; TCRdb stores just in-frame clones and leaves some out. The repertoire consists of about a million clones, with about 72% occurring once and the leading ten covering 0.7% to 0.95%. The CDR3 extends over 14 amino acids. Germline V CDR1 and CDR2: MDHEN, SYDVKM. V lost 9 bases and J lost 3, with 16 bases in between. This sequence joins TRBV28 and TRBJ2-3; either TRBD1 or TRBD2 may fit D (6 bases each). The sequencing sample was made of memory CD4+ T cells from PBMCs. As for subset: CD45RA-negative fraction. This TCR derives from a man aged 18 to 35 in good health. Some clones in this sample may be carry-over from other donors' samples. Here the CDR3 DNA reads TGTGCCAGTAGGGGGGTCAGCGTTACAGATACGCAGTATTTT. This sequence encodes CASRGVSVTDTQYF.